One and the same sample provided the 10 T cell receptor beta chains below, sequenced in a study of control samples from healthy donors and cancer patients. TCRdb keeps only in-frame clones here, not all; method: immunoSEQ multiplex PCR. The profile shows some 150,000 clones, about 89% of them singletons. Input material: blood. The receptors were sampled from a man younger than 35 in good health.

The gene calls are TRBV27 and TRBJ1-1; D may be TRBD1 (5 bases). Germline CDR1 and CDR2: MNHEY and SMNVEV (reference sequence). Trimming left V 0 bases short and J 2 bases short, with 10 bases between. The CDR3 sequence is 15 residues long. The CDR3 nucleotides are TGTGCCAGCAGTTTATCCTACACAGGAAACACTGAAGCTTTCTTT. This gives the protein CASSLSYTGNTEAFF.

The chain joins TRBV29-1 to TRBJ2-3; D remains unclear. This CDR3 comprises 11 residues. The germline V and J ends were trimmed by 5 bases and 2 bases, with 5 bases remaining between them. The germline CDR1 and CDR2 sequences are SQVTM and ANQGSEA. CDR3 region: CSVRNTDTQYF. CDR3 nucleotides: TGCAGCGTTCGGAACACAGATACGCAGTATTTT.

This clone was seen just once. DNA of the CDR3: TGTGCCAGCAGTTTATCTATCGGGGCGACTGAAGCTTTCTTT. It is translated as CASSLSIGATEAFF. J is TRBJ1-1 and V is TRBV27; TRBD1 is a possible D gene (5 bases). Germline CDR1 is MNHEY and CDR2 is SMNVEV (reference sequence). The ends were cut back, 0 bases at V and 5 bases at J, with 10 bases in the middle. This CDR3 spans 14 amino acids.

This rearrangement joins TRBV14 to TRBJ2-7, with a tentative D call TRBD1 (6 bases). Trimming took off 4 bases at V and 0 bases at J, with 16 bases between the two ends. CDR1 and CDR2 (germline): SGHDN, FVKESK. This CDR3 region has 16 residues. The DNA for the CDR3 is TGTGCCAGCAGCCCCACTCGTCGACAGGCCTCCTACGAGCAGTACTTC. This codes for CASSPTRRQASYEQYF.

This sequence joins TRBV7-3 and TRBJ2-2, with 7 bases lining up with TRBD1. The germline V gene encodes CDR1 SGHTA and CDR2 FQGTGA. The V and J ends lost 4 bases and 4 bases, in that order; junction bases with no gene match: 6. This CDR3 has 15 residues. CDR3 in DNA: TGTGCCAGCAGCTCACGACAGGGTCCCACCGGGGAGCTGTTTTTT. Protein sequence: CASSSRQGPTGELFF.

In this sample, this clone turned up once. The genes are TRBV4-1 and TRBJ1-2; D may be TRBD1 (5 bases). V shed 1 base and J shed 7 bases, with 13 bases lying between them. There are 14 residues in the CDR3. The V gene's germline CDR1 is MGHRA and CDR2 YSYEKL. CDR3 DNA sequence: TGCGCCAGCAGCCAAGTTTGGAGGGGCAGTGGCTACACCTTC. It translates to CASSQVWRGSGYTF.

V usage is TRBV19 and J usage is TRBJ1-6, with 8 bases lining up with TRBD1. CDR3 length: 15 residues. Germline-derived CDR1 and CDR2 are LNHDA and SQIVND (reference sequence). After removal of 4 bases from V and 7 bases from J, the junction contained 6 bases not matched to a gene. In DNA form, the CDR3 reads TGTGCCAGTAGTACTGGACAGGGAGCAAATTCACCCCTCCACTTT. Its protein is CASSTGQGANSPLHF.

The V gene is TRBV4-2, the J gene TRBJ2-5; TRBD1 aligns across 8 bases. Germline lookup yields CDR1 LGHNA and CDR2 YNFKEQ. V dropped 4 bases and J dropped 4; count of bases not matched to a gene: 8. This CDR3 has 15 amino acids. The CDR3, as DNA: TGTGCCAGCAGCCGAGGGGGCCAGGGGGCAGAGACCCAGTACTTC. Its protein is CASSRGGQGAETQYF.

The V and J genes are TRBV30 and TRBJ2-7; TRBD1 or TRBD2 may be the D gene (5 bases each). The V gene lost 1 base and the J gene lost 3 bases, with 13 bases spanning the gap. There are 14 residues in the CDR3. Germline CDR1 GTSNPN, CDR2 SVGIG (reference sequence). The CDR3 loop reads CAWSGNRDHYEQYF. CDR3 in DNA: TGTGCCTGGAGTGGTAACCGGGACCACTACGAGCAGTACTTC.

CDR3 in amino acids: CASSSGFQRANYGYTF. CDR3 nucleotide sequence: TGTGCCAGCAGTTCGGGATTTCAAAGAGCTAACTATGGCTACACCTTC. The chain is built from TRBV28 and TRBJ1-2; D is unresolved. Germline-derived CDR1 and CDR2 are MDHEN and SYDVKM. V lost 4 bases, J lost 0 bases, and 15 bases lay in between. The length of the CDR3 is 16 residues.